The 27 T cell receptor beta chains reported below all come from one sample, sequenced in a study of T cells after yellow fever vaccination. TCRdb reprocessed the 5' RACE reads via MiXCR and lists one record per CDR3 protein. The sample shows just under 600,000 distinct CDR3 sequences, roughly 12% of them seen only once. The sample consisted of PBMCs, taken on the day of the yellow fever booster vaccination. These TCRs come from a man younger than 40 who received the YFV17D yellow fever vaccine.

The CDR3 region is CASSKDSAYGYTF. CDR3 bases: TGTGCCAGCAGTAAGGACAGCGCCTATGGCTACACCTTC. This rearrangement joins TRBV5-5 to TRBJ1-2, with a tentative D call TRBD1 (6 bases). Trimming removed 5 bases at V and 4 bases at J, with 12 bases between. Germline CDR1 reads SGHKS; CDR2 reads YYEKEE (reference sequence). The CDR3 is 13 amino acids.

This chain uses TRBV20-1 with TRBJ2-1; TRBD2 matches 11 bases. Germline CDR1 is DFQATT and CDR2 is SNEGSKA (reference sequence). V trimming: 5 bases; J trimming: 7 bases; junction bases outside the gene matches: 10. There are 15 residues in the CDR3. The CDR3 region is CSAPSVAGGPNEQFF. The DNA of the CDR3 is TGCAGTGCTCCTTCCGTAGCGGGAGGGCCTAATGAGCAGTTCTTC.

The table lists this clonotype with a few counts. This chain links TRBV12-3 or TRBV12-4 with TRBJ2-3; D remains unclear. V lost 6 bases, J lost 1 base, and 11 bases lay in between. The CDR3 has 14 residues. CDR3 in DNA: TGTGCCAGCAGGTCACGAGAAGGCACAGATACGCAGTATTTT. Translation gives CASRSREGTDTQYF.

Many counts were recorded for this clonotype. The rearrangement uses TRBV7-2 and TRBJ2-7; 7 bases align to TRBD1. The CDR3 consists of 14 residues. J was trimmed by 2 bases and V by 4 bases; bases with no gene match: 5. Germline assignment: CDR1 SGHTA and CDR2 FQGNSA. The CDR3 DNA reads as TGTGCCAGCAGCTACCCTCAGGGGGCCTACGAGCAGTACTTC. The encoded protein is CASSYPQGAYEQYF. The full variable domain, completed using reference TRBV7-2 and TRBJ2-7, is GAGVSQSPSNKVTEKGKDVELRCDPISGHTALYWYRQSLGQGLEFLIYFQGNSAPDKSGLPSDRFSAERTGGSVSTLTIQRTQQEDSAVYLCASSYPQGAYEQYFGPGTRLTVT.

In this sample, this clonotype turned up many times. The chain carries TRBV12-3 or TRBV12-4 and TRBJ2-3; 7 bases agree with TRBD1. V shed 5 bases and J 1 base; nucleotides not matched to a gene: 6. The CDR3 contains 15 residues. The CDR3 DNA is TGTGCCAGCAGTCTCCGTGACAGGGGCACAGATACGCAGTATTTT. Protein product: CASSLRDRGTDTQYF.

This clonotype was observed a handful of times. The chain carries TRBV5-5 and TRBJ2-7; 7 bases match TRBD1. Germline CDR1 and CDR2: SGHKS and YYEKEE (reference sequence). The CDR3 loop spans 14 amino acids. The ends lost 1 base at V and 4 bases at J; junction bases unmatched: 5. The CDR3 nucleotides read TGTGCCAGCAGCTTGAAGGACAGGTGGTACGAGCAGTACTTC. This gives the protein CASSLKDRWYEQYF.

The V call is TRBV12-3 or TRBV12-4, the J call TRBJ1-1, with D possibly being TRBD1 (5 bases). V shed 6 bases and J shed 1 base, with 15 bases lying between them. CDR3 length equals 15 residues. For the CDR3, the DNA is TGTGCCAGCAGCTATCCTGGGGGGGGGAACACTGAAGCTTTCTTT. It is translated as CASSYPGGGNTEAFF.

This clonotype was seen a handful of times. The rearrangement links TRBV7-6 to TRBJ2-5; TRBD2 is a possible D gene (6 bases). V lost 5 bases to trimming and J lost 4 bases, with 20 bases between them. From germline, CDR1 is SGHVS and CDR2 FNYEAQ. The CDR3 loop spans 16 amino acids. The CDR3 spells CASSRHGRGRGETQYF. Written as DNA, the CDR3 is TGTGCCAGCAGCCGACACGGGCGGGGCCGAGGAGAGACCCAGTACTTC.

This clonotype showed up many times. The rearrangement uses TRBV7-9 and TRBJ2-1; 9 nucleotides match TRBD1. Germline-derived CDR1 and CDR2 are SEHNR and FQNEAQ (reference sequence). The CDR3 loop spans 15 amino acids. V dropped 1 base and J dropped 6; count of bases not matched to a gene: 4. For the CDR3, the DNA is TGTGCCAGCAGCTTAGACGGGACAGGGACCAATGAGCAGTTCTTC. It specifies CASSLDGTGTNEQFF. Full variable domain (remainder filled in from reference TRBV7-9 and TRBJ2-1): DTGVSQNPRHKITKRGQNVTFRCDPISEHNRLYWYRQTLGQGPEFLTYFQNEAQLEKSRLLSDRFSAERPKGSFSTLEIQRTEQGDSAMYLCASSLDGTGTNEQFFGPGTRLTVL.

The CDR3 region is CASSERAYNEQFF. As DNA, the CDR3 is TGTGCCAGCTCGGAACGGGCCTACAATGAGCAGTTCTTC. The chain has TRBV27 and TRBJ2-1, with unresolved D. Germline CDR1 MNHEY, CDR2 SMNVEV (reference sequence). V lost 8 bases and J lost 2, with 10 bases in between. There are 13 residues in the CDR3.

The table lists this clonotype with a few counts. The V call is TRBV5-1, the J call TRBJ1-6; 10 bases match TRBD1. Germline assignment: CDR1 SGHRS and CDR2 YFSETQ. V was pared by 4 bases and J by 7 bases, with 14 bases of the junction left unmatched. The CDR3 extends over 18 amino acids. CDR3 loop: CASSNSGTGDQMNSPLHF. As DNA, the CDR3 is TGCGCCAGCAGCAACTCCGGGACAGGGGATCAGATGAATTCACCCCTCCACTTT. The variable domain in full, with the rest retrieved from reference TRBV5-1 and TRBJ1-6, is KAGVTQTPRYLIKTRGQQVTLSCSPISGHRSVSWYQQTPGQGLQFLFEYFSETQRNKGNFPGRFSGRQFSNSRSEMNVSTLELGDSALYLCASSNSGTGDQMNSPLHFGNGTRLTVT.

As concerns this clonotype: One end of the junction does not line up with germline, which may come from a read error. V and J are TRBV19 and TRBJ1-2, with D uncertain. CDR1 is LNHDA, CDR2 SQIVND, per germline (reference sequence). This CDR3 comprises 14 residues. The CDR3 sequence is CASSIAALNCGYTF. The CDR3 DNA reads TGTGCCAGTAGTATCGCCGCTTTAAACTGTGGCTACACCTTC. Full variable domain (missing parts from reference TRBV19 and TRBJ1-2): DGGITQSPKYLFRKEGQNVTLSCEQNLNHDAMYWYRQDPGQGLRLIYYSQIVNDFQKGDIAEGYSVSREKKESFPLTVTSAQKNPTAFYLCASSIAALNCGYTFGSGTRLTVV.

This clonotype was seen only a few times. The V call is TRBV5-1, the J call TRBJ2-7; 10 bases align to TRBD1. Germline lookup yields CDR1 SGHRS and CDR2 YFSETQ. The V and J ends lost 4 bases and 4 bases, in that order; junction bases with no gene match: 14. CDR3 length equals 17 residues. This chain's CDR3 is CASSRQGAGRGTYEQYF. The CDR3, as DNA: TGCGCCAGCAGCCGACAGGGGGCCGGGAGGGGAACATACGAGCAGTACTTC.

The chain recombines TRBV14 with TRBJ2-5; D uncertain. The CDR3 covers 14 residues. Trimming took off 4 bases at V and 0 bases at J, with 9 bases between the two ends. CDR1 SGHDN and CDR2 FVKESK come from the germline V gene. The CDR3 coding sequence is TGTGCCAGCAGCCCGTGGGCGTACCAAGAGACCCAGTACTTC. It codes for CASSPWAYQETQYF.

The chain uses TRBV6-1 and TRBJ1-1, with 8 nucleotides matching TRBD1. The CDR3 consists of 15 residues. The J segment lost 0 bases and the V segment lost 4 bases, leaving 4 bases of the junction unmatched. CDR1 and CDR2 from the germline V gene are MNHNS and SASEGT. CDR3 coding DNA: TGTGCCAGCAGTGGAGGACAGGGAATGAACACTGAAGCTTTCTTT. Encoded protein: CASSGGQGMNTEAFF.

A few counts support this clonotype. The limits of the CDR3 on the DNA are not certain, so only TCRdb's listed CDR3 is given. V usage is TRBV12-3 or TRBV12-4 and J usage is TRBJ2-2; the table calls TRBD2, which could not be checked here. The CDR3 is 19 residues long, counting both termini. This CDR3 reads CASRGGLGREVFGAGELFF.

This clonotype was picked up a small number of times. The CDR3 region has the DNA TGTGCCAGCAGTTACGGGGGGGTAGTTGAAAAACTGTTTTTT. This encodes CASSYGGVVEKLFF. V and J are TRBV6-5 and TRBJ1-4; TRBD1 might be the D (5 bases). The germline gives CDR1 MNHEY, CDR2 SVGAGI. The CDR3 runs 14 residues. The V gene lost 2 bases and the J gene lost 7 bases, with 11 bases spanning the gap.

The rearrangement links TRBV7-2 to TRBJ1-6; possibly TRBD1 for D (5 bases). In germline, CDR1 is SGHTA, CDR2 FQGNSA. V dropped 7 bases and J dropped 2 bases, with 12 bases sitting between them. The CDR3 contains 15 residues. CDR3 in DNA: TGTGCCAGCACCCCCTACAGGACCTATAATTCACCCCTCCACTTT. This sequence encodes CASTPYRTYNSPLHF.

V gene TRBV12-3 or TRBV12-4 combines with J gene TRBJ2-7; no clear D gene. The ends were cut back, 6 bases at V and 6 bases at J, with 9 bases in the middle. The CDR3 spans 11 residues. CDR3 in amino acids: CASSRDREQYF. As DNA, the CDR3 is TGTGCCAGCAGCCGCGACCGCGAGCAGTACTTC.

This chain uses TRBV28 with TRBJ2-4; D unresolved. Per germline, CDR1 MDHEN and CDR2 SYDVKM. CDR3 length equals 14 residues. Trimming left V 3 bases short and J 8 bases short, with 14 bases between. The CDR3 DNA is TGTGCCAGCAGTTTGGGGAACCCCGGAGACATTCAGTACTTC. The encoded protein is CASSLGNPGDIQYF. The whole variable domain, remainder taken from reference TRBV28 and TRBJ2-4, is DVKVTQSSRYLVKRTGEKVFLECVQDMDHENMFWYRQDPGLGLRLIYFSYDVKMKEKGDIPEGYSVSREKKERFSLILESASTNQTSMYLCASSLGNPGDIQYFGAGTRLSVL.

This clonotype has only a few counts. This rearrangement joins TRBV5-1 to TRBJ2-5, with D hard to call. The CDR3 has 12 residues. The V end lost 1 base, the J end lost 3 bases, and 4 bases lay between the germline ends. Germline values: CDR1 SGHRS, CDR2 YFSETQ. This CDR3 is CASSLMKETQYF. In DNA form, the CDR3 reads TGCGCCAGCAGCTTGATGAAAGAGACCCAGTACTTC.

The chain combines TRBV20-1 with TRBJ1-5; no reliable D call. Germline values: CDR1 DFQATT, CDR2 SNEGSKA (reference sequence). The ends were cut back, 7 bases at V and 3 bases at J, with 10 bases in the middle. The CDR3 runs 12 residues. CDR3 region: CSVPQLNQPQHF. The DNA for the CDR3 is TGCAGTGTCCCCCAGCTCAATCAGCCCCAGCATTTT.

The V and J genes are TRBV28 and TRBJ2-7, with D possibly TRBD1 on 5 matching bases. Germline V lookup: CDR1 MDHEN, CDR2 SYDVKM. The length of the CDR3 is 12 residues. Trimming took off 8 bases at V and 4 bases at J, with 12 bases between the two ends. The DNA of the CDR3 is TGTGCCAGCGAGGCAGGGAAGTACGAGCAGTACTTC. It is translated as CASEAGKYEQYF.

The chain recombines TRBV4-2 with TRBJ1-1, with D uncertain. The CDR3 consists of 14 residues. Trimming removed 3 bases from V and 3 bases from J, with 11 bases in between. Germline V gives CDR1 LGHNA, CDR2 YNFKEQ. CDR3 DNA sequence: TGTGCCAGCAGCCAGTCAGGCCGCGACACTGAAGCTTTCTTT. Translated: CASSQSGRDTEAFF.

CDR3 residues: CASSSVPGQRSTDTQYF. The CDR3 DNA reads as TGTGCCAGCAGTTCGGTACCGGGACAAAGAAGCACAGATACGCAGTATTTT. The chain links TRBV28 to TRBJ2-3; possible D gene TRBD1, 6 bases. The CDR3 consists of 17 residues. CDR1 is MDHEN and CDR2 is SYDVKM in the germline V gene. Trimming cost V 4 bases and J 0 bases, with 17 bases left between them.

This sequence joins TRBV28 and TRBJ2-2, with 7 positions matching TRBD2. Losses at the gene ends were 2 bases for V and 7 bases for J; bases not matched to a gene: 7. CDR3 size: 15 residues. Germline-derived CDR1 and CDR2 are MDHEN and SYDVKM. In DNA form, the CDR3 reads TGTGCCAGCAGTTTAGGAGGGACTAAGAACGGGGAGCTGTTTTTT. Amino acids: CASSLGGTKNGELFF.

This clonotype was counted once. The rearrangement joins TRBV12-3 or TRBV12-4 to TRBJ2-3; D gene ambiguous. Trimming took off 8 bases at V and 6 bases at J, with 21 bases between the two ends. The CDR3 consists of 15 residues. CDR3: CASRQTGPRLDTQYF. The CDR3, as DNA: TGTGCCAGCCGGCAAACCGGACCCCGCCTTGATACGCAGTATTTT.